This TCR beta chain was captured by sequencing in a study of spatial heterogeneity in lung cancer (dated by TCRdb to about 2019). As for the study more broadly: More beta-chain than alpha-chain transcripts were consistently detected, likely reflecting higher beta-chain transcript abundance. Nonsynonymous mutation counts, determined by whole-exome sequencing of tumor tissue, were related to features of the TCR repertoire. Both alpha and beta chains were TCR-sequenced in about 240 tumor regions, approximately 68 matched nontumor lung samples and around 50 PBMC samples obtained at surgery. In the raw uncorrected reads, each unique combination of TCR and UMI appeared more than ten times on average. The study quantitatively compared TCR alpha and beta repertoires across multiple tumor regions, matched nontumor lung and blood in non-small cell lung cancer.

Overall study results and their limits: Ubiquitous expanded tumor TCRs were detected in blood more often at tumor resection than at routine follow-up. Confirming at a functional level the hypothesis that regional TCRs recognize regional mutations was considered to require additional single-cell paired TCR alpha and beta sequencing.

From the cysteine up to the phenylalanine, the CDR3 has a length of 15 residues. The read is trimmed to its CDR3 DNA, 45 bases read in frame from base 1. According to the study, the label for this sample's time point signals: sample taken at primary tumor resection. Donors were 65 to 85 patients with early-stage, untreated non-small cell lung cancer from the lung TRACERx cohort. Without any cell sorting, TCR sequencing was performed on whole RNA extracted either from tumor and nontumor lung tissue or from cryopreserved PBMC samples. Only patients with enough RNA available from two or more tumor regions were chosen for TCR sequencing. The library was obtained by 5' RACE. Instrument on record: NextSeq 500. To allow correction of PCR and sequencing errors, the TCR library protocol tagged every TCR cDNA molecule with a unique molecular identifier. Turning to the authors' computational methods: TCR identification, UMI-based error correction and CDR3 extraction were performed with Decombinator tools. TCRs above a frequency of 2 per 1,000, corresponding to the top 1% of the tumor frequency distribution, were defined as expanded. Rényi diversity was computed with the R vegan package after subsampling each repertoire 100 times to 5,000 TCRs. To build CDR3 similarity networks, amino acid triplet string-kernel similarity was used, and CDR3s were connected when their pairwise similarity was above 0.82. TCRdb took the public reads, trimmed them with fastp at Q25, ran MiXCR for clone calling and kept in-frame beta chains. Rows are unified per CDR3 protein, each entry keeping the most common DNA and genes. The V and J calls reflect TCRdb's pipeline rather than the authors' work. This sample gives approximately 24,000 distinct CDR3 sequences in total; around 4.7% of them show up just once. The top ten clonotypes cover under 6.5% of the sample.

This clonotype was seen repeatedly, ten times or more. Its binding antigen is unknown. No much larger clone is present one base from it, and per-base qualities are unavailable. The receptor chain draws on TRBV3-2 and TRBJ2-2; the D call of TRBD2 is as the table states it, not checked on the DNA. TRBV3-2 constitutes a pseudogene. The input for sequencing was PBMCs, taken at surgery. The TCR comes from a male donor with early-stage non-small cell lung cancer. The CDR3 region: CASSPHYRGTGELFF. The base sequence is TGTGCCAGCAGCCCACACTACCGGGGAACCGGGGAGCTGTTTTTT.